This T cell receptor beta chain was found in a study of T cells in Graves' hyperthyroidism and ophthalmopathy. Template material for amplifying TCR beta CDR3 regions consisted of RNA transcripts. RT-PCR in the first round (using the HTBI primer set) targeted the TCR CDR3. TCRdb independently ran MiXCR on the multiplex PCR reads; one entry per CDR3 protein. The profile shows 450,000 to 600,000 distinct CDR3 sequences, roughly 15% of them singletons. This clonotype was found many times. This CDR3 comprises 15 residues. Germline assignment: CDR1 SGHRS and CDR2 YFSETQ. The V end lost 4 bases, the J end lost 4 bases, and 15 bases lay between the germline ends. Graves' hyperthyroidism was deemed stable given no ophthalmopathy progression within 18 months.

The sample comprised blood. The gene calls are TRBV5-1 and TRBJ2-1, with D uncertain. This TCR was sampled from a middle-aged woman with Graves' hyperthyroidism. The CDR3 DNA reads TGCGCCAGCAGCCTCCCAGAAGGGCCTTACAATGAGCAGTTCTTC. This sequence encodes CASSLPEGPYNEQFF.